The clone carrying this T cell receptor beta chain was seen a handful of times. The antigen remains unidentified. CDR3 size: 12 residues. Trimming pared 2 bases from V and 6 bases from J, leaving 7 bases between. Looked up from germline, CDR1 is MNHNS and CDR2 is SASEGT. This sample was included in a study of T cell responses to AZD1222 COVID-19 vaccine. Sequenced by immunoSEQ multiplex PCR; TCRdb stores in-frame clones only, minus some. The sample contains 80,000 to 95,000 clones, 60% to 80% of which appear only once. Study observations and caveats: Donors were largely white British and mainly female; clonal diversity was possibly underestimated. Reportedly, nearly half of unique spike TCRs recognized epitopes outside B.1.351/B.1.1.7 mutations.

The chain couples TRBV6-1 to TRBJ1-2, with D unresolved. Sequenced material: peripheral blood, taken on day 0 of AZD1222 vaccination. The TCR was taken from an adult in good health. This chain's CDR3 is CASSESRHGYTF. The DNA for the CDR3 is TGTGCCAGCAGTGAATCGAGACATGGCTACACCTTC.